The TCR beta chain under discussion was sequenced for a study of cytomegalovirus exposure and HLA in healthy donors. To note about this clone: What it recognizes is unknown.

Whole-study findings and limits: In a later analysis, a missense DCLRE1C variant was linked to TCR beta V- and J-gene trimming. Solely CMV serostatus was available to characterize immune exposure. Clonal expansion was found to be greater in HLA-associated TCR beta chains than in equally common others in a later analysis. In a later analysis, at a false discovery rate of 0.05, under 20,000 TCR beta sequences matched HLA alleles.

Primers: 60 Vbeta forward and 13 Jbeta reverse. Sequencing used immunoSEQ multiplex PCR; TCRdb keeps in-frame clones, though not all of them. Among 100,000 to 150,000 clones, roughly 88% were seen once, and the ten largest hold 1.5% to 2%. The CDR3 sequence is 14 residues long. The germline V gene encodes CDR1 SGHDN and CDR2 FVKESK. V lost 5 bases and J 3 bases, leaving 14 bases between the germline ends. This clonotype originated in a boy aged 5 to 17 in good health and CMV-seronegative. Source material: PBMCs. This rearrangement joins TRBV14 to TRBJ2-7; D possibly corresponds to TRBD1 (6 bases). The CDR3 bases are TGTGCCAGCAGCATACAGGGTCGGAGCTACGAGCAGTACTTC. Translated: CASSIQGRSYEQYF. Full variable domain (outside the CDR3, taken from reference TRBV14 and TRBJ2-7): EAGVTQFPSHSVIEKGQTVTLRCDPISGHDNLYWYRRVMGKEIKFLLHFVKESKQDESGMPNNRFLAERTGGTYSTLKVQPAELEDSGVYFCASSIQGRSYEQYFGPGTRLTVT.